These 15 T cell receptor beta chains were sequenced from one sample in a study of blood T cell repertoires in COVID-19. Some clones are missing from TCRdb's copy, which holds only in-frame ones; the method was immunoSEQ multiplex PCR. The sample has tens of thousands of clones; 85% to 90% are singletons. Sequencing used peripheral blood. The receptors derive from a man aged 45-60 years with active COVID-19.

This chain joins TRBV7-3 and TRBJ2-5; maybe TRBD2 (6 bases). The CDR3 runs to 15 residues. V lost 4 bases, J lost 7 bases, and 19 bases lay in between. Germline CDR1 reads SGHTA; CDR2 reads FQGTGA. The CDR3 sequence: CASSSSGTQAVTQYF. CDR3 DNA: TGTGCCAGCAGCTCGTCCGGGACTCAGGCGGTGACCCAGTACTTC.

CDR3 nucleotide sequence: TGTGCCAGCAGTTTGCTTGAGTACGAGCAGTACTTC. Translated, it gives CASSLLEYEQYF. The rearrangement uses TRBV12-3 or TRBV12-4 and TRBJ2-7; D gene ambiguous. Trimming took 3 bases from V and 4 from J, leaving 7 bases between them. This CDR3 has 12 amino acids.

This clone was seen a few times. V gene TRBV7-9 combines with J gene TRBJ2-4; D is unresolved. The CDR3 runs 14 residues. CDR1 SEHNR and CDR2 FQNEAQ come from the germline V gene (reference sequence). V was cut by 1 base and J by 0 bases, with 4 bases left in between. DNA of the CDR3: TGTGCCAGCAGCTTAGTCTTAGCCAAAAACATTCAGTACTTC. Protein: CASSLVLAKNIQYF.

The chain is built from TRBV29-1 and TRBJ2-1; 10 nucleotides agree with TRBD2. This CDR3 region has 12 residues. The germline V gene encodes CDR1 SQVTM and CDR2 ANQGSEA. V dropped 6 bases and J dropped 7; count of bases not matched to a gene: 3. This chain's CDR3 is CSVAGGGNEQFF. The CDR3 DNA reads as TGCAGCGTAGCGGGGGGGGGTAATGAGCAGTTCTTC.

This rearrangement joins TRBV4-2 to TRBJ1-1; D not resolved. Germline V lookup: CDR1 LGHNA, CDR2 YNFKEQ. This CDR3 comprises 14 residues. V was clipped by 0 bases and J by 1 base, with 6 bases between them. The DNA for the CDR3 is TGTGCCAGCAGCCAAGATTGGGCGAACACTGAAGCTTTCTTT. Translated: CASSQDWANTEAFF.

This sequence joins TRBV7-3 and TRBJ1-2, with unresolved D. In germline, CDR1 is SGHTA, CDR2 FQGTGA. The CDR3 is made up of 13 amino acids. V lost 2 bases to trimming and J lost 2 bases, with 6 bases between them. The CDR3 region is CASSLGPNYGYTF. The CDR3 bases are TGTGCCAGCAGCTTAGGCCCGAACTATGGCTACACCTTC.

The chain is built from TRBV28 and TRBJ2-4, with TRBD1 matching 9 bases. The junction had 6 bases not matched to a gene; V was cut back by 5 bases and J by 1 base. The CDR3 is 16 amino acids. In germline, CDR1 is MDHEN, CDR2 SYDVKM. The CDR3 protein is CASSLRTGEAKNIQYF. CDR3 coding DNA: TGTGCCAGCAGTCTTAGGACAGGGGAGGCCAAAAACATTCAGTACTTC. Based on the CDR3 plus reference TRBV28 and TRBJ2-4, the full variable domain is DVKVTQSSRYLVKRTGEKVFLECVQDMDHENMFWYRQDPGLGLRLIYFSYDVKMKEKGDIPEGYSVSREKKERFSLILESASTNQTSMYLCASSLRTGEAKNIQYFGAGTRLSVL.

V usage is TRBV5-1 and J usage is TRBJ2-3, with a tentative D call TRBD2 (6 bases). Germline V lookup: CDR1 SGHRS, CDR2 YFSETQ. V lost 0 bases, J lost 2 bases, and 10 bases lay in between. This CDR3 region has 15 residues. The CDR3 region has the DNA TGCGCCAGCAGCTTGGGCGGGACCACCACAGATACGCAGTATTTT. It codes for CASSLGGTTTDTQYF.

The rearrangement links TRBV28 to TRBJ1-2; 7 positions agree with TRBD1. CDR3 length: 13 residues. V lost 8 bases to trimming and J lost 3 bases; unmatched junction nucleotides: 6. Germline values: CDR1 MDHEN, CDR2 SYDVKM. CDR3 amino acids: CASRRTGDYGYTF. CDR3 coding DNA: TGTGCCAGCCGAAGGACAGGTGACTATGGCTACACCTTC.

The chain carries TRBV28 and TRBJ2-5, with TRBD2 matching over 12 bases. The CDR3 has 16 residues. Germline CDR1 reads MDHEN; CDR2 reads SYDVKM. Trimming removed 2 bases from V and 2 bases from J; junction bases left unmatched: 3. CDR3 nucleotide sequence: TGTGCCAGCAGTTTAACTAGCGGGGGGTCTCAAGAGACCCAGTACTTC. It translates to CASSLTSGGSQETQYF.

The CDR3 protein is CAIRPGSTDTQYF. CDR3 sequence (DNA): TGTGCCATCCGTCCGGGGAGCACAGATACGCAGTATTTT. This chain uses TRBV10-3 with TRBJ2-3, with D tentatively TRBD2 (5 bases). Germline loops: CDR1 ENHRY, CDR2 SYGVKD. V was cut by 8 bases and J by 0 bases, with 9 bases left in between. The CDR3 is 13 amino acids.

The chain carries TRBV5-4 and TRBJ1-2, with TRBD1 matching 8 bases. The CDR3 runs to 15 residues. With 0 bases clipped from V and 4 bases from J, the junction kept 5 bases outside the gene matches. Per germline, CDR1 SGHNT and CDR2 YYREEE (reference sequence). The CDR3 DNA follows: TGTGCCAGCAGCTTGGCCGACAGGGGTCCCTATGGCTACACCTTC. Translating it yields CASSLADRGPYGYTF.

J is TRBJ2-7 and V is TRBV28; D might be TRBD2 (5 bases). The CDR3 is 14 residues long. V was pared by 6 bases and J by 4 bases, with 16 bases between. Germline V gene data show CDR1 as MDHEN and CDR2 as SYDVKM. In nucleotides, the CDR3 is TGTGCCAGCAGCCCACGTGGCGGAGGTTACGAGCAGTACTTC. Protein: CASSPRGGGYEQYF.

The table lists this clone with a count of one. The chain couples TRBV5-1 to TRBJ2-6; D is possibly TRBD1 (6 bases). CDR1 and CDR2 (germline): SGHRS, YFSETQ. V was trimmed by 7 bases and J by 2 bases, leaving 13 bases between them. The CDR3 covers 15 residues. DNA of the CDR3: TGCGCCAGCGGATCATCAGGGGCTGGGGCCAACGTCCTGACTTTC. Its protein product is CASGSSGAGANVLTF.

The genes are TRBV7-2 and TRBJ1-3; D uncertain. The CDR3 is made up of 15 amino acids. Germline V gives CDR1 SGHTA, CDR2 FQGNSA. V shed 1 base and J shed 3 bases, with 10 bases lying between them. Written as DNA, the CDR3 is TGTGCCAGCAGCTTAGGAGGTGGAGGTGGAAACACCATATATTTT. Residues: CASSLGGGGGNTIYF.